Listed below are T cell receptor beta chains from one sample, sequenced in a study of blood T cells in healthy people across ages. One entry per CDR3 protein, called by TCRdb with MiXCR from the 5' RACE reads. The sample lists about 780,000 distinct CDR3 sequences, roughly 26% occurring once. The sample also formed part of further work on T cells of mothers and their children.

Sequencing was performed on blood. These receptor sequences come from a boy between 10 and 17 years old in good health. The CDR3 runs from the conserved cysteine through the conserved F or W. D genes are given only for firm matches. Size values are once, few and many counts, or a class for expanded clones, and some rows have none.

>.|15|TRBV5-6|few|TRBJ2-7
CASSQTGTVFYEQYF
TGTGCCAGCAGCCAGACAGGAACTGTCTTCTACGAGCAGTACTTC
>TRBD2|19|TRBV11-2|.|TRBJ2-2
CASSSGGLAGGAITGELFF
TGTGCCAGCAGCTCGGGGGGTTTAGCGGGGGGAGCGATCACCGGGGAGCTGTTTTTT
>TRBD2|14|TRBV27|few|TRBJ2-3
CASTRRGGGDTQYF
TGTGCCAGCACCCGGCGGGGGGGCGGGGATACGCAGTATTTT
>TRBD1|16|TRBV5-5|.|TRBJ1-5
CASSRTGGFENQPQHF
TGTGCCAGCAGTCGGACAGGGGGGTTCGAAAATCAGCCCCAGCATTTT
>TRBD2|19|TRBV4-2|.|TRBJ2-3
CASSQDLKLGAGGADTQYF
TGTGCCAGCAGCCAAGATCTTAAGCTTGGTGCGGGGGGAGCAGATACGCAGTATTTT
>TRBD1|15|TRBV10-3|.|TRBJ2-7
CAISDLLTGNYEQYF
TGTGCCATCAGTGACCTCCTGACAGGGAACTACGAGCAGTACTTC
>.|13|TRBV20-1|.|TRBJ2-5
CSARASDQETQYF
TGCAGTGCTAGAGCTAGCGACCAAGAGACCCAGTACTTC
>TRBD1|17|TRBV7-9|.|TRBJ2-7
CASSPHKGQGRSYEQYF
TGTGCCAGCAGCCCTCATAAGGGACAGGGACGATCCTACGAGCAGTACTTC
>.|17|TRBV13|few|TRBJ1-4
CASSPRSSRAMNEKLFF
TGTGCCAGCAGCCCCCGGAGCTCCCGGGCGATGAATGAAAAACTGTTTTTT
>.|12|TRBV5-1|.|TRBJ2-3
CASRVPGDTQYF
TGCGCCAGCAGAGTCCCTGGGGATACGCAGTATTTT
>.|16|TRBV6-5|.|TRBJ1-2
CASSYSSSDSNYGYTF
TGTGCCAGCAGTTACTCGAGTTCGGACTCCAACTATGGCTACACCTTC
>.|13|TRBV12-3/TRBV12-4|.|TRBJ1-2
CAMGEGLSYGYTF
TGTGCCATGGGTGAGGGGCTTAGCTATGGCTACACCTTC
>.|13|TRBV7-7|few|TRBJ2-2
CASSAEGTGELFF
TGTGCTAGCAGCGCCGAGGGCACCGGGGAGCTGTTTTTT
>.|13|TRBV19|.|TRBJ2-7
CASSIPQGGTLYF
TGTGCCAGTAGTATTCCTCAGGGGGGCACTCTGTACTTC
>TRBD1|15|TRBV25-1|.|TRBJ1-1
CASRPLRQGFTEAFF
TGTGCCAGCAGACCCCTTCGACAGGGTTTTACTGAAGCTTTCTTT
>.|12|TRBV10-3|.|TRBJ1-4
CAIRRGDEKLFF
TGTGCCATCAGGAGGGGGGATGAAAAACTGTTTTTT
>TRBD1|17|TRBV9|.|TRBJ1-5
CASSAGTGTGLNQPQHF
TGTGCCAGCAGCGCGGGGACCGGGACAGGACTTAATCAGCCCCAGCATTTT
>.|14|TRBV6-5|few|TRBJ1-2
CASSYGRGRGGYTF
TGTGCCAGCAGTTACGGCAGGGGAAGGGGCGGCTACACCTTC
>TRBD2|16|TRBV20-1|.|TRBJ2-5
CSAREAGGRYQETQYF
TGCAGTGCTAGGGAAGCGGGGGGTCGGTACCAAGAGACCCAGTACTTC
>.|17|TRBV7-6|.|TRBJ2-6
CASSTRVPLAGANVLTF
TGTGCCAGCAGCACCAGGGTCCCCCTGGCTGGGGCCAACGTCCTGACTTTC
>.|13|TRBV5-1|.|TRBJ1-1
CASSLGMDTEAFF
TGCGCCAGCAGCTTGGGGATGGACACTGAAGCTTTCTTT
>.|13|TRBV18|.|TRBJ1-1
CASSPRVITEAFF
TGTGCCAGCTCACCACGCGTGATCACTGAAGCTTTCTTT
>TRBD2|15|TRBV28|.|TRBJ2-5
CASTPLAGGRETQYF
TGTGCCAGCACCCCACTAGCGGGGGGGCGGGAGACCCAGTACTTC
>TRBD2|16|TRBV7-8|.|TRBJ2-1
CASSVPGLAGYNEQFF
TGTGCCAGCAGCGTGCCGGGACTAGCGGGGTACAATGAGCAGTTCTTC
>.|15|TRBV11-2|few|TRBJ1-6
CASSLSPGNTGPLHF
TGTGCCAGCAGCTTATCCCCGGGAAACACGGGACCCCTCCACTTT
>.|16|TRBV3-1|few|TRBJ2-7
CASSPDYRVGTYEQYF
TGTGCCAGCAGCCCAGACTACAGGGTGGGGACCTACGAGCAGTACTTC
>.|15|TRBV21-1|.|TRBJ1-2
CASSRDRTENYGYTF
TGTGCCAGCAGCCGAGACAGGACGGAAAACTATGGCTACACCTTC